Each of the 10 T cell receptor beta chains below was sequenced from the same sample in a study of blood T cell repertoires in COVID-19. Using immunoSEQ multiplex PCR, the repertoire was profiled, and TCRdb retains in-frame clones only, with some absent. The sample carries 200,000 to 250,000 clones, 70% to 90% recorded once. Material: PBMCs or T cells enriched from blood (not recorded which). These receptors came from a man aged 30 to 39 who had recovered from COVID-19.

The gene calls are TRBV27 and TRBJ2-7; TRBD2 might be the D (6 bases). This CDR3 spans 15 amino acids. Trimming cost V 1 base and J 3 bases, with 13 bases left between them. Per germline, CDR1 MNHEY and CDR2 SMNVEV (reference sequence). In DNA form, the CDR3 reads TGTGCCAGCAGTTTATTGAGTGCGGGGCACTACGAGCAGTACTTC. Amino acids: CASSLLSAGHYEQYF.

The chain carries TRBV5-5 and TRBJ1-5; D unclear. CDR3 length equals 13 residues. The V gene's germline CDR1 is SGHKS and CDR2 YYEKEE (reference sequence). Trimming stripped 0 bases from V and 5 bases from J, with 6 bases between. CDR3: CASSLEEYQPQHF. The DNA of the CDR3 is TGTGCCAGCAGCTTGGAGGAGTATCAGCCCCAGCATTTT.

The V gene is TRBV7-9, the J gene TRBJ1-6; TRBD1 matches at 7 bases. The V gene end was trimmed by 5 bases and the J gene end by 12 bases; junction bases not matched to a gene: 7. Germline lookup yields CDR1 SEHNR and CDR2 FQNEAQ (reference sequence). The CDR3 runs to 13 residues. CDR3 amino acids: CASSRRQGEPLHF. The DNA of the CDR3 is TGTGCCAGCAGCCGTCGACAGGGCGAACCCCTCCACTTT.

The chain couples TRBV27 to TRBJ2-5; TRBD1 matches 7 bases. CDR3 size: 13 residues. Germline lookup yields CDR1 MNHEY and CDR2 SMNVEV (reference sequence). Losses at the gene ends were 9 bases for V and 5 bases for J; bases not matched to a gene: 9. This CDR3 reads CASRTGPEETQYF. The CDR3 DNA is TGTGCCAGTCGGACAGGACCGGAGGAGACCCAGTACTTC.

The chain has TRBV14 and TRBJ1-2, with a weak D call TRBD1 (5 bases). The CDR3 is 14 amino acids. The ends were cut back, 2 bases at V and 7 bases at J, with 14 bases in the middle. Germline V gene lookup returns CDR1 SGHDN and CDR2 FVKESK. CDR3 loop: CASSQPGREAGYTF. The DNA of the CDR3 is TGTGCCAGCAGCCAACCCGGCAGGGAAGCTGGCTACACCTTC.

This sequence joins TRBV9 and TRBJ2-1; 8 nucleotides line up with TRBD2. Germline V gives CDR1 SGDLS, CDR2 YYNGEE. The CDR3 loop spans 18 amino acids. The J segment lost 5 bases and the V segment lost 4 bases, leaving 17 bases of the junction unmatched. The CDR3 nucleotides are TGTGCCAGCAGCACACCCTCGGGGGGGGCCAAAAGAAACAATGAGCAGTTCTTC. Amino acid sequence: CASSTPSGGAKRNNEQFF.

The V and J genes are TRBV27 and TRBJ1-4; D may be TRBD1 (5 bases). This CDR3 has 15 residues. V lost 6 bases and J lost 8, with 19 bases in between. Germline V lookup: CDR1 MNHEY, CDR2 SMNVEV (reference sequence). The CDR3 loop reads CASSPDSEKNEKLFF. The CDR3 region has the DNA TGTGCCAGCAGCCCAGACAGTGAAAAAAACGAAAAACTGTTTTTT.

J is TRBJ2-7 and V is TRBV11-3; D gene unclear. Germline V lookup: CDR1 SGHNT, CDR2 YENEEA. The germline V and J ends were trimmed by 5 bases and 2 bases, with 10 bases remaining between them. This CDR3 is built from 13 residues. CDR3 sequence (DNA): TGTGCCAGCAGCGCCGCTGGAGCCTACGAGCAGTACTTC. Protein: CASSAAGAYEQYF.

The chain is built from TRBV6-2 or TRBV6-3 and TRBJ1-2; TRBD1 might be the D (6 bases). The germline V and J ends were trimmed by 2 bases and 8 bases, with 18 bases remaining between them. This CDR3 has 15 amino acids. Germline V lookup: CDR1 MNHEY, CDR2 SVGEGT. The CDR3 region has the DNA TGTGCCAGCAGTTACCATGTCGCCCAGGGGATAGGCTACACCTTC. Its translation: CASSYHVAQGIGYTF.

This chain connects TRBV3-1 (or the pseudogene TRBV3-2) to TRBJ1-5, with D unresolved. Deletions cut 0 bases from V and 2 bases from J, with 11 bases between. Per the germline V gene, CDR1 is LGHDT and CDR2 is YNNKEL (reference sequence). The CDR3 covers 16 residues. In nucleotides, the CDR3 is TGTGCCAGCAGCCAAGATCTAGGCTTTTGCAATCAGCCCCAGCATTTT. Its translation is CASSQDLGFCNQPQHF.